These T cell receptor beta chains were read from a single sample in a study of cytomegalovirus exposure and HLA in healthy donors. Profiled with immunoSEQ multiplex PCR; TCRdb holds only in-frame clones, not every one. The sample contains 66,000 or so clones, more than 70% of which appear only once. Sample: PBMCs. Receptors were obtained from a young man in good health and CMV-seropositive. Both conserved end residues are part of each CDR3. D genes are given only for firm matches. The size of a clone is reported for some rows only, either as once, few or many, or as a class for expanded clones.

>TRBJ2-7|TRBV9|TRBD2|NA
CASSVGLAGGFEQYF
TGTGCCAGCAGCGTAGGACTAGCGGGAGGGTTCGAGCAGTACTTC
>TRBJ2-4|TRBV7-9|NA|NA
CASSLAGQWAKNIQYF
TGTGCCAGCAGCTTAGCGGGCCAGTGGGCCAAAAACATTCAGTACTTC
>TRBJ2-6|TRBV5-1|TRBD1|NA
CASSLPRDRVAGANVLTF
TGCGCCAGCAGCTTGCCCCGGGACAGGGTCGCTGGGGCCAACGTCCTGACTTTC
>TRBJ1-1|TRBV6-6|TRBD1|NA
CASSSTGVGFTEAFF
TGTGCCAGCAGTTCGACAGGGGTAGGGTTTACTGAAGCTTTCTTT
>TRBJ2-1|TRBV7-2|NA|NA
CASSLEAGPYNEQFF
TGTGCCAGCAGCTTAGAAGCGGGTCCCTACAATGAGCAGTTCTTC
>TRBJ2-2|TRBV6-6|NA|NA
CASSTGAGELFF
TGTGCCAGCAGTACGGGGGCCGGGGAGCTGTTTTTT
>TRBJ2-7|TRBV5-3|NA|once
CARSLVENNYEQYF
TGTGCCAGAAGCTTGGTGGAGAACAACTACGAGCAGTACTTC
>TRBJ2-7|TRBV6-5|NA|NA
CASSYSSEGGYEQYF
TGTGCCAGCAGTTACTCGAGTGAAGGGGGCTACGAGCAGTACTTC
>TRBJ1-1|TRBV5-6|NA|NA
CASSLAKWGDTEAFF
TGTGCCAGCAGCTTGGCCAAATGGGGGGACACTGAAGCTTTCTTT
>TRBJ2-3|TRBV2|TRBD1|NA
CASSPGQATDTQYF
TGTGCCAGCAGCCCGGGACAGGCCACAGATACGCAGTATTTT
>TRBJ1-1|TRBV10-3|NA|once
CAISVWAENTEAFF
TGTGCCATCAGTGTCTGGGCAGAGAACACTGAAGCTTTCTTT
>TRBJ2-3|TRBV27|TRBD2|NA
CASSLWAGEGTDTQYF
TGTGCCAGCAGTTTATGGGCGGGAGAAGGGACAGATACGCAGTATTTT
>TRBJ2-7|TRBV11-2|TRBD1|NA
CASSPTGQEVYEQYF
TGTGCCAGCAGCCCAACGGGACAGGAGGTATACGAGCAGTACTTC
>TRBJ2-1|TRBV19|NA|once
CASSIDRYEQFF
TGTGCCAGTAGTATAGATCGGTATGAGCAGTTCTTC
>TRBJ1-5|TRBV7-9|NA|NA
CASSLDGAQPQHF
TGTGCCAGCAGCTTAGATGGGGCTCAGCCCCAGCATTTT
>TRBJ1-1|TRBV5-1|NA|NA
CASTLGEGRVTEAFF
TGCGCCAGCACCCTGGGGGAGGGGCGGGTCACTGAAGCTTTCTTT
>TRBJ2-4|TRBV19|TRBD2|NA
CASSGLAGDGNIQYF
TGTGCCAGTTCGGGACTAGCGGGAGATGGTAACATTCAGTACTTC
>TRBJ2-3|TRBV7-3|NA|NA
CASSPMVGGTDTQYF
TGTGCCAGCAGCCCCATGGTAGGAGGAACAGATACGCAGTATTTT
>TRBJ2-7|TRBV7-9|NA|NA
CASSLDASYEQYF
TGTGCCAGCAGCCTAGACGCGTCCTACGAGCAGTACTTC
>TRBJ2-1|TRBV30|NA|NA
CAWRVSYNEQFF
TGTGCCTGGCGGGTCTCCTACAATGAGCAGTTCTTC
>TRBJ2-7|TRBV19|TRBD2|NA
CASSPTSGVKQQYF
TGTGCCAGTAGTCCTACTAGCGGCGTTAAACAGCAGTACTTC
>TRBJ2-3|TRBV5-4|TRBD2|once
CASSMTSTSTDTQYF
TGTGCCAGCAGCATGACTAGCACTAGCACAGATACGCAGTATTTT
>TRBJ2-1|TRBV4-3|TRBD2|NA
CASSQLSGRNNEQFF
TGCGCCAGCAGCCAACTGAGCGGGAGAAACAATGAGCAGTTCTTC
>TRBJ2-2|TRBV15|NA|NA
CATSQDIQADTGELFF
TGTGCCACCAGCCAGGACATACAGGCGGACACCGGGGAGCTGTTTTTT
>TRBJ1-1|TRBV18|NA|NA
CASSPGPDFEAFF
TGTGCCAGCTCACCCGGCCCGGACTTTGAAGCTTTCTTT
>TRBJ2-4|TRBV13|NA|NA
CASSLTGYGVPWDIAKNIQYF
TGTGCCAGCAGCTTAACGGGGTACGGGGTGCCGTGGGATATAGCCAAAAACATTCAGTACTTC
>TRBJ1-2|TRBV9|NA|NA
CASSVGWGVANYGYTF
TGTGCCAGCAGCGTAGGCTGGGGGGTAGCTAACTATGGCTACACCTTC
>TRBJ2-3|TRBV6-5|NA|NA
CASSPLGVWGTQYF
TGTGCCAGCAGCCCACTAGGAGTATGGGGTACGCAGTATTTT
>TRBJ2-2|TRBV2|NA|NA
CASSEWGEVAGELFF
TGTGCCAGCAGTGAATGGGGGGAAGTGGCCGGGGAGCTGTTTTTT
>TRBJ1-1|TRBV11-2|NA|NA
CASSLAFISGRRTEAFF
TGTGCCAGCAGCTTAGCTTTCATCTCAGGGAGGAGGACTGAAGCTTTCTTT
>TRBJ1-1|TRBV1|NA|NA
CTSSQSGQGLSEAFF
TGCACCAGCAGCCAGTCGGGACAGGGTTTGTCTGAAGCTTTCTTT
>TRBJ1-2|TRBV2|TRBD1|NA
CASRNRGPNYGYTF
TGTGCCAGCCGGAACAGGGGGCCTAACTATGGCTACACCTTC
>TRBJ2-1|TRBV29-1|NA|NA
CSVPPRQEQFF
TGCAGCGTCCCCCCTCGACAGGAGCAGTTCTTC
>TRBJ2-3|TRBV7-8|TRBD1|NA
CASTPLQGVTDTQYF
TGTGCCAGCACCCCCTTGCAGGGGGTAACAGATACGCAGTATTTT
>TRBJ1-4|TRBV9|NA|NA
CASSVRGGGEKLFF
TGTGCCAGCAGCGTCAGGGGTGGAGGTGAAAAACTGTTTTTT
>TRBJ1-5|TRBV12-5|NA|once
CASGLVSGGLSNQPQHF
TGTGCTAGTGGTTTGGTAAGCGGGGGCCTTAGCAATCAGCCCCAGCATTTT
>TRBJ2-7|TRBV6-6|NA|NA
CASSYRDKTYEQYF
TGTGCCAGCAGTTACCGGGACAAGACCTACGAGCAGTACTTC
>TRBJ2-2|TRBV6-5|TRBD2|once
CASSYSYGRDTGELFF
TGTGCCAGCAGTTACTCGTACGGGAGGGACACCGGGGAGCTGTTTTTT
>TRBJ2-1|TRBV9|TRBD1|NA
CASSVLGGQGGNEQFF
TGTGCCAGCAGCGTCCTCGGGGGACAGGGTGGGAATGAGCAGTTCTTC
>TRBJ1-1|TRBV19|NA|NA
CASSIDGQNTEAFF
TGTGCCAGTAGTATCGACGGACAGAACACTGAAGCTTTCTTT
>TRBJ2-1|TRBV10-2|TRBD1|NA
CASERTGWMDEQFF
TGCGCCAGCGAAAGGACAGGTTGGATGGATGAGCAGTTCTTC
>TRBJ1-4|TRBV19|NA|NA
CASSIDPRTEGDEKLFF
TGTGCCAGTAGTATAGACCCCAGGACAGAGGGGGATGAAAAACTGTTTTTT
>TRBJ1-2|TRBV29-1|TRBD1|NA
CSGIQGPYGYTF
TGCAGCGGGATACAGGGGCCCTATGGCTACACCTTC
>TRBJ2-2|TRBV19|NA|NA
CASSISRTGELFF
TGTGCCAGTAGTATTTCTAGAACCGGGGAGCTGTTTTTT
>TRBJ2-3|TRBV28|NA|NA
CASSFRGGAGTDTQYF
TGTGCCAGCAGTTTCAGAGGGGGGGCGGGCACAGATACGCAGTATTTT
>TRBJ2-7|TRBV12-5|NA|NA
CASGLTGEFYEQYF
TGTGCTAGTGGTTTGACAGGTGAATTCTACGAGCAGTACTTC
>TRBJ2-5|TRBV9|TRBD2|NA
CASSVGGGETQYF
TGTGCCAGCAGCGTAGGGGGGGGAGAGACCCAGTACTTC
>TRBJ2-5|TRBV28|TRBD1|NA
CASSEGQGGKETQYF
TGTGCCAGCAGTGAGGGACAGGGGGGGAAAGAGACCCAGTACTTC
>TRBJ2-1|TRBV7-9|TRBD2|NA
CASSSPSGGYNEQFF
TGTGCCAGCAGCTCGCCTAGCGGGGGCTACAATGAGCAGTTCTTC
>TRBJ2-3|TRBV19|TRBD2|NA
CASSSSEAGGRDTQYF
TGTGCCAGTAGTTCCTCCGAAGCGGGAGGAAGAGATACGCAGTATTTT
>TRBJ2-7|TRBV12-5|TRBD2|NA
CASGLRLAGGLNDEQYF
TGTGCTAGTGGTTTAAGGCTAGCGGGAGGCCTGAACGACGAGCAGTACTTC
>TRBJ2-7|TRBV5-4|NA|NA
CASSSTGTPREQYF
TGTGCCAGCAGCTCTACCGGGACACCCCGAGAGCAGTACTTC
>TRBJ2-5|TRBV29-1|NA|NA
CSVGEVQETQYF
TGCAGCGTTGGGGAGGTTCAAGAGACCCAGTACTTC